These 21 T cell receptor beta chains came from one sample sequenced in a study of OX40 agonist ivuxolimab in advanced cancers. Assay used: immunoSEQ multiplex PCR; TCRdb lists only in-frame clones, some missing. The table lists roughly 69,000 clones, 84% of them singletons. Source: CD4+ or CD8+ T cells sorted from blood, taken in a trial of the OX40 agonist ivuxolimab. Every receptor here comes from an adult with an advanced solid tumor such as melanoma, head and neck, liver or kidney cancer.

CDR3 bases: TGTGCCAGCAGCTTCTTCCTTACGGGGTTCTATGGCTACACCTTC. As protein: CASSFFLTGFYGYTF. The chain combines TRBV7-2 with TRBJ1-2; D ambiguous. CDR1 and CDR2 from the germline V gene are SGHTA and FQGNSA. The CDR3 has 15 amino acids. V lost 3 bases and J lost 4, with 15 bases in between.

This CDR3 reads CASSRFQGTGTTSTDTQYF. The CDR3 nucleotides are TGTGCCAGCAGTCGTTTTCAGGGAACTGGAACGACTAGCACAGATACGCAGTATTTT. The gene calls are TRBV2 and TRBJ2-3; TRBD1 is a possible D gene (5 bases). Trimming shortened V by 5 bases and J by 0 bases, and 24 bases separated the two germline ends. The CDR3 length is 19 residues. The germline CDR1 and CDR2 sequences are SNHLY and FYNNEI.

The CDR3 DNA is TGCGCCAGCAGCTACCAGGGAGGGATCAATGAGCAGTTCTTC. It codes for CASSYQGGINEQFF. This chain uses TRBV5-1 with TRBJ2-1; 7 bases align to TRBD2. This CDR3 contains 14 residues. The germline V gene encodes CDR1 SGHRS and CDR2 YFSETQ. V lost 3 bases to trimming and J lost 6 bases; unmatched junction nucleotides: 6.

The CDR3 reads CASSLGQGASYFQPQHF. CDR3 coding DNA: TGTGCCAGCAGCTTAGGGCAGGGGGCAAGTTACTTCCAGCCCCAGCATTTT. The genes are TRBV7-3 and TRBJ1-5; 8 nucleotides agree with TRBD1. The V segment lost 2 bases and the J segment 7 bases; nucleotides outside the gene matches: 13. Germline V lookup: CDR1 SGHTA, CDR2 FQGTGA. This CDR3 has 17 residues. Combining the CDR3 with reference TRBV7-3 and TRBJ1-5 gives the whole variable domain GAGVSQTPSNKVTEKGKYVELRCDPISGHTALYWYRQSLGQGPEFLIYFQGTGAADDSGLPNDRFFAVRPEGSVSTLKIQRTERGDSAVYLCASSLGQGASYFQPQHFGDGTRLSIL.

This clone was recorded a few times. The gene calls are TRBV19 and TRBJ1-2; D gene unclear. The germline V gene encodes CDR1 LNHDA and CDR2 SQIVND (reference sequence). The CDR3 sequence is 13 residues long. The V gene lost 0 bases and the J gene lost 6 bases, with 8 bases spanning the gap. CDR3 loop: CASSIDSGDGYTF. The CDR3 coding sequence is TGTGCCAGTAGTATAGATTCGGGCGATGGCTACACCTTC. Using reference TRBV19 and TRBJ1-2 for the parts outside the CDR3, the full variable domain is DGGITQSPKYLFRKEGQNVTLSCEQNLNHDAMYWYRQDPGQGLRLIYYSQIVNDFQKGDIAEGYSVSREKKESFPLTVTSAQKNPTAFYLCASSIDSGDGYTFGSGTRLTVV.

In its sample, this clone was seen once. The chain links TRBV10-3 to TRBJ1-2; D may be TRBD1 (6 bases). V lost 0 bases and J lost 3, with 8 bases in between. CDR3 size: 14 residues. Germline V gives CDR1 ENHRY, CDR2 SYGVKD. CDR3 in amino acids: CAISESRTDYGYTF. In DNA form, the CDR3 reads TGTGCCATCAGTGAGTCTCGGACAGACTATGGCTACACCTTC.

The chain is built from TRBV27 and TRBJ2-7; D unresolved. Germline assignment: CDR1 MNHEY and CDR2 SMNVEV (reference sequence). The CDR3 is 16 residues long. The V and J ends lost 5 bases and 5 bases respectively, with 22 bases between them. CDR3 in DNA: TGTGCCAGCAGTCCCGCGGCGCCCCCGGATAGTAACGAGCAGTACTTC. Translating gives CASSPAAPPDSNEQYF.

This clone has only a few counts. This chain joins TRBV27 and TRBJ1-5; D remains unclear. V gave up 6 bases and J gave up 2 bases, with 11 bases separating them. The CDR3 is 14 amino acids. Germline CDR1 reads MNHEY; CDR2 reads SMNVEV (reference sequence). The CDR3: CASRPHQGNQPQHF. The CDR3 DNA is TGTGCCAGCAGACCCCACCAGGGCAATCAGCCCCAGCATTTT.

This chain uses TRBV19 with TRBJ1-5, with 7 nucleotides matching TRBD1. With 4 bases clipped from V and 5 bases from J, the junction kept 5 bases outside the gene matches. CDR1 is LNHDA and CDR2 is SQIVND in the germline V gene (reference sequence). The CDR3 runs 14 residues. The CDR3 DNA is TGTGCCAGTAGTAGACGGACAGGACATCAGCCCCAGCATTTT. It is translated as CASSRRTGHQPQHF.

This clone was seen a few times. The chain recombines TRBV29-1 with TRBJ2-1; 9 positions match TRBD1. V was clipped by 6 bases and J by 3 bases; unmatched bases: 9. This CDR3 is built from 15 residues. The germline V gene has CDR1 SQVTM and CDR2 ANQGSEA. The CDR3 DNA reads as TGCAGCGTCCGTGAGGGGACAGGGATCTACAATGAGCAGTTCTTC. The encoded protein is CSVREGTGIYNEQFF.

The genes are TRBV7-2 and TRBJ2-7; no definite D call. Trimming removed 3 bases at V and 3 bases at J, with 6 bases between. The germline gives CDR1 SGHTA, CDR2 FQGNSA. The CDR3 has 12 amino acids. The CDR3 DNA is TGTGCCAGCAGCTTTCCAAACTACGAGCAGTACTTC. Translated, it gives CASSFPNYEQYF.

The chain has TRBV5-6 and TRBJ2-3, with 7 bases matching TRBD1. The CDR3 consists of 16 residues. Germline CDR1 is SGHDT and CDR2 is YYEEEE. Trimming cost V 0 bases and J 1 base; bases outside gene matches: 5. In nucleotides, the CDR3 is TGTGCCAGCAGCTTGGGCCTCGGGACAGGCACAGATACGCAGTATTTT. Encoded protein: CASSLGLGTGTDTQYF.

The chain is built from TRBV7-2 and TRBJ1-1; 10 positions match TRBD1. The CDR3 sequence is 13 residues long. The J segment lost 5 bases and the V segment lost 10 bases, leaving 7 bases of the junction unmatched. The germline gives CDR1 SGHTA, CDR2 FQGNSA. This CDR3 reads CANGQGGRTEAFF. CDR3 nucleotides: TGTGCCAATGGACAGGGGGGTAGGACTGAAGCTTTCTTT.

The rearrangement joins TRBV18 to TRBJ2-3; D uncertain. The CDR3 spans 14 residues. Germline V gives CDR1 KGHSH, CDR2 LQKENI. V dropped 1 base and J dropped 0 bases, with 5 bases sitting between them. The CDR3 loop is CASSPLASTDTQYF. DNA of the CDR3: TGTGCCAGCTCACCACTCGCCAGCACAGATACGCAGTATTTT.

This clone was recorded a few times. The CDR3 loop is CASSLEHYRVQTQYF. The CDR3 nucleotides are TGTGCCAGCAGCTTAGAGCATTACAGGGTACAGACCCAGTACTTC. The chain employs TRBV7-6 and TRBJ2-5; TRBD1 is a possible D gene (6 bases). In germline, CDR1 is SGHVS, CDR2 FNYEAQ. The V end was cut by 1 base, the J end by 6 bases, with 15 bases between. The CDR3 runs 15 residues.

The chain joins TRBV2 to TRBJ2-3; D may be TRBD1 or TRBD2 (6 bases each). Germline CDR1 is SNHLY and CDR2 is FYNNEI. V gave up 6 bases and J gave up 10 bases, with 17 bases separating them. The CDR3 contains 13 residues. CDR3 sequence (DNA): TGTGCCAGCAGCCGGGGGCCCATACGTTCGCAGTATTTT. Translating it yields CASSRGPIRSQYF.

This clone was seen a few times. The chain links TRBV15 to TRBJ1-4; TRBD1 agrees at 10 bases. Per the germline V gene, CDR1 is LNHNV and CDR2 is YYDKDF (reference sequence). V trimming: 3 bases; J trimming: 0 bases; junction bases outside the gene matches: 7. The length of the CDR3 is 18 residues. CDR3 bases: TGTGCCACCAGCAGTGTTACGGGACAGGGGACAACTAATGAAAAACTGTTTTTT. Its translation: CATSSVTGQGTTNEKLFF.

This clone was detected only once. The chain links TRBV2 to TRBJ2-2; D uncertain. V lost 7 bases to trimming and J lost 2 bases, with 11 bases between them. Germline CDR1 and CDR2: SNHLY and FYNNEI. CDR3 length: 14 residues. The CDR3 loop reads CASIETPNTGELFF. DNA of the CDR3: TGTGCCAGCATTGAGACCCCTAACACCGGGGAGCTGTTTTTT.

The chain carries TRBV6-5 and TRBJ1-5; D might be TRBD1 (5 bases). Germline V gene sequence: CDR1 MNHEY, CDR2 SVGAGI. V was shortened by 10 bases and J by 6 bases, with 16 bases between the two germline ends. The CDR3 contains 13 residues. The CDR3 is CATRGGLSQPQHF. The CDR3, as DNA: TGTGCCACCCGCGGGGGTCTAAGTCAGCCCCAGCATTTT.

The chain recombines TRBV9 with TRBJ1-6; D possibly corresponds to TRBD1 (5 bases). Germline V lookup: CDR1 SGDLS, CDR2 YYNGEE. Trimming took off 6 bases at V and 5 bases at J, with 12 bases between the two ends. CDR3 length equals 14 residues. The CDR3 region has the DNA TGTGCCAGCAACCAGGGTTCGGATAATTCACCCCTCCACTTT. Translated: CASNQGSDNSPLHF.

The V and J genes are TRBV9 and TRBJ1-1; 9 nucleotides match TRBD1. V trimming: 3 bases; J trimming: 6 bases; junction bases outside the gene matches: 9. This CDR3 is 15 amino acids long. CDR1 SGDLS and CDR2 YYNGEE come from the germline V gene. The chain's CDR3 is CASSASDRGWPEAFF. The DNA of the CDR3 is TGTGCCAGCAGCGCCTCGGACAGGGGATGGCCTGAAGCTTTCTTT. Looking up the rest from reference TRBV9 and TRBJ1-1 gives the full variable domain: DSGVTQTPKHLITATGQRVTLRCSPRSGDLSVYWYQQSLDQGLQFLIQYYNGEERAKGNILERFSAQQFPDLHSELNLSSLELGDSALYFCASSASDRGWPEAFFGQGTRLTVV.